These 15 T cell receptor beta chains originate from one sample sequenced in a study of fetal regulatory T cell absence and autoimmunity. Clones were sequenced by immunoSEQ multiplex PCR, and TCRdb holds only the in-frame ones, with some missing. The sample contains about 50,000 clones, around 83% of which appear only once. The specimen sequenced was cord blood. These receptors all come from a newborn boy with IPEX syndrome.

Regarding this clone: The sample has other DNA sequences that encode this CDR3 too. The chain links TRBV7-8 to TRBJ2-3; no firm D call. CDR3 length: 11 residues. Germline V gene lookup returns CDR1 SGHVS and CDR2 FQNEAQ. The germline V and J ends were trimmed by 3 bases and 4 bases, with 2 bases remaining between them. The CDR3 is CASSLADTQYF. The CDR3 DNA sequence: TGTGCCAGCAGCTTGGCAGATACGCAGTATTTT. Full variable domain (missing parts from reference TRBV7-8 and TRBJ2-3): GAGVSQSPRYKVAKRGQDVALRCDPISGHVSLFWYQQALGQGPEFLTYFQNEAQLDKSGLPSDRFFAERPEGSVSTLKIQRTQQEDSAVYLCASSLADTQYFGPGTRLTVL.

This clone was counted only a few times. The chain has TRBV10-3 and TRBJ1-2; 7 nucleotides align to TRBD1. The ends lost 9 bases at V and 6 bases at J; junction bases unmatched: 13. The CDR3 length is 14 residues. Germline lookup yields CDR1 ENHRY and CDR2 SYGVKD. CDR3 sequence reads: CAIGWRGRTDGYTF. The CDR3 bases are TGTGCCATTGGGTGGAGGGGGCGCACGGATGGCTACACCTTC.

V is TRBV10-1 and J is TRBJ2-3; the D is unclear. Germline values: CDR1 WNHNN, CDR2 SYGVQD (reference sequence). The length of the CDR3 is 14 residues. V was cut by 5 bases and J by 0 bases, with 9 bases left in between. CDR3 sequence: CASSPLPSTDTQYF. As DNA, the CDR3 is TGCGCCAGCAGTCCACTTCCTAGCACAGATACGCAGTATTTT.

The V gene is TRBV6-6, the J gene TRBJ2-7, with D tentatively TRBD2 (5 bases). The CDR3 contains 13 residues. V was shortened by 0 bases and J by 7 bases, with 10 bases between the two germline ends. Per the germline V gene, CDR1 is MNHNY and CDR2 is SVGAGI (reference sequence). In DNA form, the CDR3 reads TGTGCCAGCAGTTACTCGGAGACGGGGGAGCAGTACTTC. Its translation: CASSYSETGEQYF.

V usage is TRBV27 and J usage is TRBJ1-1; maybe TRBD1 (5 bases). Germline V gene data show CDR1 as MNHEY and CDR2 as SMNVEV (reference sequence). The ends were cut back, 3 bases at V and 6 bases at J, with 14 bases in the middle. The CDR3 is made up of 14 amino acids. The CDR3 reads CASSFYGGRAEAFF. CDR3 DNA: TGTGCCAGCAGTTTTTACGGGGGTCGGGCTGAAGCTTTCTTT.

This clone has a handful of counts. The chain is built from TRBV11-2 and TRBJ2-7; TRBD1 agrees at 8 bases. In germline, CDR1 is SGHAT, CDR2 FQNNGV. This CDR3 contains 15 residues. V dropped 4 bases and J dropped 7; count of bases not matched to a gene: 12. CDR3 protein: CASSYLRQGIWEQYF. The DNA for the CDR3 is TGTGCCAGCAGCTACCTAAGACAGGGGATCTGGGAGCAGTACTTC.

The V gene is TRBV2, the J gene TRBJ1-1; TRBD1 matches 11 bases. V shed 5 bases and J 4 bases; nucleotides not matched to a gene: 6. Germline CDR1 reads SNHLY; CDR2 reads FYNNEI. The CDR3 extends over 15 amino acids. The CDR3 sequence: CASSWDRGIGTEAFF. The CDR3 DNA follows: TGTGCCAGCAGTTGGGACAGGGGGATAGGCACTGAAGCTTTCTTT.

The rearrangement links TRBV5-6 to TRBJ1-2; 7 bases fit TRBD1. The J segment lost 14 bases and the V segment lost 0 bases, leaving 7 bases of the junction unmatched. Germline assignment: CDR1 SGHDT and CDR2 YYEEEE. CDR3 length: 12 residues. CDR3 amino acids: CASSLDRGPPTF. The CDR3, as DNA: TGTGCCAGCAGCTTGGACAGGGGCCCTCCGACCTTC.

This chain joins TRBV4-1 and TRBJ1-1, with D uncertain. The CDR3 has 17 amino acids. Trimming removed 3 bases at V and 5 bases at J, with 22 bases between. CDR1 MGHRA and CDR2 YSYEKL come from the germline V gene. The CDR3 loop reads CASSHEGAAVLGTEAFF. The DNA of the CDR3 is TGCGCCAGCAGCCACGAGGGAGCGGCGGTACTGGGGACTGAAGCTTTCTTT.

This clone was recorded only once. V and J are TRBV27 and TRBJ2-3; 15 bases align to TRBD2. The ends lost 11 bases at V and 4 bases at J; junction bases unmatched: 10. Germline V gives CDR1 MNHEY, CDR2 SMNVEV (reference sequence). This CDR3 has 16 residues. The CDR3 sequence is CAAKQGLAGGPDTQYF. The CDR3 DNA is TGTGCCGCGAAACAAGGACTAGCGGGAGGGCCAGATACGCAGTATTTT.

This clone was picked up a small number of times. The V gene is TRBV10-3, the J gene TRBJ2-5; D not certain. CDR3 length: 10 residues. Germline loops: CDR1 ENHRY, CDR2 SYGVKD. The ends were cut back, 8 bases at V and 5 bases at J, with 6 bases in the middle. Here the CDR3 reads CAISSETQYF. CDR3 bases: TGTGCCATCTCGTCGGAGACCCAGTACTTC.

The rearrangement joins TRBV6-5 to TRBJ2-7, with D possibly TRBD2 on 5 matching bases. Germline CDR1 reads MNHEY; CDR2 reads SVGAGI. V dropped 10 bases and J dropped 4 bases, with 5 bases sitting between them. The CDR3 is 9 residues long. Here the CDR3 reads CATGYEQYF. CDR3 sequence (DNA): TGTGCCACGGGGTACGAGCAGTACTTC.

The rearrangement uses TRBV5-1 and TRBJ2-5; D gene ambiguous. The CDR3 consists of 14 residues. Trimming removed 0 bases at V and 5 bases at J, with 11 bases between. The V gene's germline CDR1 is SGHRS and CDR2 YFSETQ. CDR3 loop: CASSLARYGETQYF. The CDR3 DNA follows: TGCGCCAGCAGCTTGGCCAGGTACGGCGAGACCCAGTACTTC.

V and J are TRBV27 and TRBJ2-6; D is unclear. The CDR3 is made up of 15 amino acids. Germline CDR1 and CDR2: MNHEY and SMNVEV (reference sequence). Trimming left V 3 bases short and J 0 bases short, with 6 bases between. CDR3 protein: CASSFGSSGANVLTF. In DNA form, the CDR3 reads TGTGCCAGCAGTTTCGGCAGCTCTGGGGCCAACGTCCTGACTTTC.

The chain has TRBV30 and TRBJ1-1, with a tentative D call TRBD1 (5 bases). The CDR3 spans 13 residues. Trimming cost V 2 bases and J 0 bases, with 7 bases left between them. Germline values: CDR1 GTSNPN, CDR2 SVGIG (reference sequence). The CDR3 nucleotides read TGTGCCTGGAGTCGGGGGATGAACACTGAAGCTTTCTTT. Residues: CAWSRGMNTEAFF.